Presented here are 10 T cell receptor beta chains from one specimen sequenced in a study of cytomegalovirus exposure and HLA in healthy donors. This PCR relied on a set of 60 Vbeta primers and 13 Jbeta primers. TCRdb's copy holds only in-frame clones and misses some; the assay was immunoSEQ multiplex PCR. The sample yields around 150,000 clones, around 76% seen once. The sample was PBMCs. Source of these receptors: a female donor in good health and CMV-seronegative.

V is TRBV27 and J is TRBJ1-4; 8 bases line up with TRBD1. With V trimmed by 6 bases and J by 0 bases, 3 bases remained unmatched. Germline V gene data show CDR1 as MNHEY and CDR2 as SMNVEV (reference sequence). The CDR3 runs to 15 residues. CDR3 nucleotides: TGTGCCAGCAGCTTGACAGGGGCAACTAATGAAAAACTGTTTTTT. Amino acids: CASSLTGATNEKLFF. The full variable domain, completed using reference TRBV27 and TRBJ1-4, is EAQVTQNPRYLITVTGKKLTVTCSQNMNHEYMSWYRQDPGLGLRQIYYSMNVEVTDKGDVPEGYKVSRKEKRNFPLILESPSPNQTSLYFCASSLTGATNEKLFFGSGTQLSVL.

This clone was detected once. The chain employs TRBV19 and TRBJ1-5; the D is unclear. CDR3 length: 13 amino acids. The V and J ends lost 7 bases and 2 bases respectively, with 9 bases between them. CDR1 LNHDA and CDR2 SQIVND come from the germline V gene (reference sequence). Here the CDR3 DNA reads TGTGCCAGTACGTGGCAGGGCAATCAGCCCCAGCATTTT. Residues: CASTWQGNQPQHF. The full variable domain, with the rest looked up from reference TRBV19 and TRBJ1-5, is DGGITQSPKYLFRKEGQNVTLSCEQNLNHDAMYWYRQDPGQGLRLIYYSQIVNDFQKGDIAEGYSVSREKKESFPLTVTSAQKNPTAFYLCASTWQGNQPQHFGDGTRLSIL.

The gene calls are TRBV5-4 and TRBJ2-7; TRBD2 aligns across 9 bases. CDR1 and CDR2 from the germline V gene are SGHNT and YYREEE (reference sequence). The CDR3 is made up of 15 amino acids. The junction had 8 bases not matched to a gene; V was cut back by 2 bases and J by 5 bases. CDR3 nucleotides: TGTGCCAGCAGCTTCGGGCTGGGGACTAGCAACGAGCAGTACTTC. It yields the protein CASSFGLGTSNEQYF.

The CDR3 is CASSFRRIGTDTQYF. The CDR3 nucleotides read TGTGCCAGCAGCTTCCGGCGGATAGGTACAGATACGCAGTATTTT. This chain links TRBV11-1 with TRBJ2-3, with unresolved D. Trimming removed 3 bases from V and 3 bases from J, with 13 bases in between. Germline V gene lookup returns CDR1 SGHAT and CDR2 FQDESV (reference sequence). The CDR3 contains 15 residues.

V usage is TRBV7-3 and J usage is TRBJ2-3; 12 nucleotides agree with TRBD2. This CDR3 has 16 residues. In germline, CDR1 is SGHTA, CDR2 FQGTGA. Trimming took 7 bases from V and 5 from J; bases not matched to a gene: 10. CDR3 nucleotide sequence: TGTGCCAGCACCCCTAGCGGGGGGGCTGGAAAAGATACGCAGTATTTT. This codes for CASTPSGGAGKDTQYF.

The chain recombines TRBV27 with TRBJ1-3; 10 bases agree with TRBD1. From germline, CDR1 is MNHEY and CDR2 SMNVEV (reference sequence). The J segment lost 1 base and the V segment lost 6 bases, leaving 12 bases of the junction unmatched. CDR3 length equals 18 residues. This chain's CDR3 is CASSLKPGQGKSGNTIYF. The CDR3 DNA is TGTGCCAGCAGCTTGAAACCGGGACAGGGGAAATCTGGAAACACCATATATTTT.

The chain carries TRBV9 and TRBJ1-1; D possibly corresponds to TRBD1 (5 bases). Germline assignment: CDR1 SGDLS and CDR2 YYNGEE. The CDR3 has 15 amino acids. Trimming took 0 bases from V and 0 from J, leaving 9 bases between them. The CDR3 DNA follows: TGTGCCAGCAGCGTAGGACAGCTGATGAACACTGAAGCTTTCTTT. This translates into CASSVGQLMNTEAFF.

V usage is TRBV4-1 and J usage is TRBJ1-1, with a possible D match to TRBD1 (6 bases). This CDR3 has 16 residues. Germline-derived CDR1 and CDR2 are MGHRA and YSYEKL. V lost 0 bases and J lost 6, with 17 bases in between. In DNA form, the CDR3 reads TGCGCCAGCAGCCAAGACCCCAATTTGACAGGAGCTGAAGCTTTCTTT. Translation gives CASSQDPNLTGAEAFF.

The chain has TRBV6-6 and TRBJ2-2; TRBD2 matches at 9 bases. The CDR3 has 15 residues. The junction had 2 bases not matched to a gene; V was cut back by 3 bases and J by 3 bases. Per germline, CDR1 MNHNY and CDR2 SVGAGI (reference sequence). The CDR3 region has the DNA TGTGCCAGCAGTTATATAGCGGGGGACACCGGGGAGCTGTTTTTT. It translates to CASSYIAGDTGELFF.

CDR3 sequence: CASSLDGGGLETQYF. Written as DNA, the CDR3 is TGCGCCAGCAGCTTGGATGGGGGGGGGCTGGAGACCCAGTACTTC. This rearrangement joins TRBV5-1 to TRBJ2-5; a possible D gene is TRBD2 (7 bases). The CDR3 is made up of 15 amino acids. Trimming pared 0 bases from V and 5 bases from J, leaving 14 bases between. The germline V gene encodes CDR1 SGHRS and CDR2 YFSETQ.